The 26 T cell receptor beta chains below all came from one sample that was sequenced in a study of blood T cell repertoires in COVID-19. Clones were read by immunoSEQ multiplex PCR, and TCRdb kept only the in-frame ones, dropping some. The sample has about 120,000 clones; 75% to 90% are singletons. The material sequenced was peripheral blood. These receptors were taken from a human donor with acute or convalescent COVID-19. The donor label of this sample is uncertain.

The chain combines TRBV2 with TRBJ1-1; TRBD1 matches at 7 bases. Germline V lookup: CDR1 SNHLY, CDR2 FYNNEI. V lost 2 bases and J lost 1; bases outside the gene matches: 4. The CDR3 runs to 15 residues. The CDR3 DNA reads as TGTGCCAGCAGTGAATTTGGACAGGAGAACACTGAAGCTTTCTTT. Its protein is CASSEFGQENTEAFF.

The chain couples TRBV20-1 to TRBJ1-1, with unresolved D. The V gene's germline CDR1 is DFQATT and CDR2 SNEGSKA (reference sequence). V was trimmed by 3 bases and J by 8 bases, leaving 10 bases between them. The CDR3 has 11 residues. Here the CDR3 reads CSARILNEAFF. Here the CDR3 DNA reads TGCAGTGCTAGGATACTTAACGAAGCTTTCTTT.

The CDR3 DNA is TGCAGCGTTGAGGGGACTACTGACGATGAGCAGTTCTTC. This translates into CSVEGTTDDEQFF. V and J are TRBV29-1 and TRBJ2-1, with 7 nucleotides matching TRBD2. J was trimmed by 8 bases and V by 3 bases; bases with no gene match: 7. This CDR3 comprises 13 residues. Germline V gene lookup returns CDR1 SQVTM and CDR2 ANQGSEA.

This sequence joins TRBV28 and TRBJ2-3; TRBD2 agrees at 9 bases. Per germline, CDR1 MDHEN and CDR2 SYDVKM. The CDR3 extends over 15 amino acids. J lost 6 bases, V lost 5 bases, and 9 bases had no gene match. CDR3 nucleotide sequence: TGTGCCAGCAGTGTCTCAGCGGGAGGCATCGATACGCAGTATTTT. The encoded protein is CASSVSAGGIDTQYF.

The count of this clone is one. The rearrangement uses TRBV2 and TRBJ2-3, with D perhaps matching TRBD2 (6 bases). Germline V lookup: CDR1 SNHLY, CDR2 FYNNEI. V was pared by 3 bases and J by 2 bases, with 6 bases between. The CDR3 runs 13 residues. The chain's CDR3 is CASSEDYTDTQYF. For the CDR3, the DNA is TGTGCCAGCAGTGAGGACTACACAGATACGCAGTATTTT.

The chain employs TRBV7-8 and TRBJ1-1; 7 nucleotides line up with TRBD1. J lost 4 bases, V lost 5 bases, and 7 bases had no gene match. CDR3 length equals 14 residues. Germline loops: CDR1 SGHVS, CDR2 FQNEAQ. CDR3 DNA sequence: TGTGCCAGCAGCCGAGGGACAGTTTCCACTGAAGCTTTCTTT. Translated: CASSRGTVSTEAFF.

This clone was detected once. V and J are TRBV18 and TRBJ1-3; D is perhaps TRBD1 (6 bases). There are 15 residues in the CDR3. Per germline, CDR1 KGHSH and CDR2 LQKENI. The V and J ends lost 5 bases and 4 bases respectively, with 15 bases between them. DNA for the CDR3: TGTGCCAGCTCAGCAGGGGCCACGGGAGGAAACACCATATATTTT. Amino acid sequence: CASSAGATGGNTIYF.

CDR3 sequence reads: CASSLARATNEKLFF. In DNA, the CDR3 is TGCGCCAGCAGCTTGGCCAGGGCAACTAATGAAAAACTGTTTTTT. V is TRBV5-1 and J is TRBJ1-4; D possibly corresponds to TRBD1 (5 bases). CDR3 length equals 15 residues. Germline CDR1 and CDR2: SGHRS and YFSETQ. V lost 0 bases and J lost 0, with 6 bases in between.

The rearrangement links TRBV4-3 to TRBJ2-2; D call uncertain. The ends were cut back, 3 bases at V and 2 bases at J, with 13 bases in the middle. The CDR3 runs to 16 residues. The germline CDR1 and CDR2 sequences are LGHNA and YSLEER. This chain's CDR3 is CASSQVYSPNTGELFF. DNA for the CDR3: TGCGCCAGCAGCCAGGTTTACTCCCCAAACACCGGGGAGCTGTTTTTT.

The genes are TRBV9 and TRBJ1-2, with 9 bases that match TRBD1. CDR3 length: 13 residues. Germline-derived CDR1 and CDR2 are SGDLS and YYNGEE. The ends lost 7 bases at V and 7 bases at J; junction bases unmatched: 8. CDR3: CASEGQGGSGYTF. CDR3 DNA sequence: TGTGCCAGCGAGGGACAGGGAGGGAGTGGCTACACCTTC.

The J gene is TRBJ2-2, the V gene TRBV7-9; 9 bases match TRBD1. CDR1 is SEHNR, CDR2 FQNEAQ, per germline (reference sequence). This CDR3 has 14 residues. The ends lost 8 bases at V and 4 bases at J; junction bases unmatched: 5. CDR3 region: CASRDRAFTGELFF. CDR3 nucleotide sequence: TGTGCCAGCCGGGACAGGGCGTTCACCGGGGAGCTGTTTTTT.

This clone appeared a few times. V gene TRBV13 combines with J gene TRBJ2-2, with D perhaps TRBD2 (6 bases). CDR1 PRHDT and CDR2 FYEKMQ come from the germline V gene (reference sequence). There are 16 residues in the CDR3. Trimming stripped 0 bases from V and 4 bases from J, with 12 bases between. This CDR3 is CASSLGSSGVTGELFF. In nucleotides, the CDR3 is TGTGCCAGCAGCTTAGGATCTTCGGGGGTCACCGGGGAGCTGTTTTTT.

This sequence joins TRBV5-3 and TRBJ2-4, with D possibly TRBD2 on 6 matching bases. TRBV5-3 is identified as an open reading frame with a role that is uncertain. Trimming removed 3 bases at V and 4 bases at J, with 14 bases between. The CDR3 contains 15 residues. CDR3 nucleotides: TGTGCCAGAAGCTCGAACCGGGAGTCGAAAAACATTCAGTACTTC. Amino acids: CARSSNRESKNIQYF.

The rearrangement joins TRBV18 to TRBJ2-5; 8 bases map to TRBD2. From germline, CDR1 is KGHSH and CDR2 LQKENI. Trimming cost V 1 base and J 5 bases; bases outside gene matches: 6. The CDR3 extends over 15 amino acids. This CDR3 reads CASSPRALAGETQYF. The CDR3 DNA is TGTGCCAGCTCACCACGTGCGCTAGCGGGTGAGACCCAGTACTTC.

The V gene is TRBV7-8, the J gene TRBJ2-3, with D unresolved. V gave up 2 bases and J gave up 0 bases, with 3 bases separating them. This CDR3 is 13 amino acids long. Germline values: CDR1 SGHVS, CDR2 FQNEAQ. CDR3 in DNA: TGTGCCAGCAGCTTATCTAGCACAGATACGCAGTATTTT. Its protein product is CASSLSSTDTQYF.

The chain joins TRBV7-2 to TRBJ2-3, with 9 bases identical to TRBD2. With 1 base clipped from V and 6 bases from J, the junction kept 14 bases outside the gene matches. This CDR3 has 18 residues. Per germline, CDR1 SGHTA and CDR2 FQGNSA. CDR3 loop: CASSLGSLAGSHRDTQYF. DNA for the CDR3: TGTGCCAGCAGCTTAGGCTCGCTAGCGGGGTCCCATAGGGATACGCAGTATTTT. The complete variable domain, with remaining parts taken from reference TRBV7-2 and TRBJ2-3, reads GAGVSQSPSNKVTEKGKDVELRCDPISGHTALYWYRQSLGQGLEFLIYFQGNSAPDKSGLPSDRFSAERTGGSVSTLTIQRTQQEDSAVYLCASSLGSLAGSHRDTQYFGPGTRLTVL.

CDR3 DNA: TGCGCCAGCAGCCAAGATCTGAGTGGGGCGGATCGCTACGAGCAGTACTTC. Translating gives CASSQDLSGADRYEQYF. The genes are TRBV4-3 and TRBJ2-7; TRBD1 is a possible D gene (5 bases). The CDR3 is 17 amino acids. V lost 0 bases, J lost 3 bases, and 18 bases lay in between. The germline V gene has CDR1 LGHNA and CDR2 YSLEER.

The chain is built from TRBV6-6 and TRBJ1-1, with TRBD1 matching 7 bases. The CDR3 has 16 residues. Germline V gene data show CDR1 as MNHNY and CDR2 as SVGAGI (reference sequence). V lost 1 base to trimming and J lost 3 bases; unmatched junction nucleotides: 8. CDR3 sequence: CASSYYQQGLDTEAFF. The CDR3 bases are TGTGCCAGCAGTTACTATCAACAGGGGCTGGACACTGAAGCTTTCTTT.

The gene calls are TRBV3-1 (or the pseudogene TRBV3-2) and TRBJ1-1; D may be TRBD1 (5 bases). CDR1 and CDR2 from the germline V gene are LGHDT and YNNKEL (reference sequence). V gave up 2 bases and J gave up 6 bases, with 10 bases separating them. CDR3 length: 13 amino acids. The CDR3 spells CASSQNGGSEAFF. The CDR3 DNA is TGTGCCAGCAGCCAAAACGGGGGTTCTGAAGCTTTCTTT.

J is TRBJ2-7 and V is TRBV20-1; no firm D call. This CDR3 is built from 11 residues. Per germline, CDR1 DFQATT and CDR2 SNEGSKA (reference sequence). Deletions cut 4 bases from V and 3 bases from J, with 7 bases between. The CDR3 nucleotides read TGCAGTGCTACAGGAAACTACGAGCAGTACTTC. The encoded protein is CSATGNYEQYF.

The V and J genes are TRBV3-1 (or the pseudogene TRBV3-2) and TRBJ1-2; 9 bases align to TRBD1. The CDR3 runs 14 residues. CDR1 LGHDT and CDR2 YNNKEL come from the germline V gene (reference sequence). The V segment lost 2 bases and the J segment 7 bases; nucleotides outside the gene matches: 5. Written as DNA, the CDR3 is TGTGCCAGCAGCCAACAACAGGGGGCGGGTGGCTACACCTTC. Its protein product is CASSQQQGAGGYTF.

The V call is TRBV28, the J call TRBJ2-1; TRBD2 matches at 16 bases. CDR3 length equals 19 residues. The junction had 15 bases not matched to a gene; V was cut back by 5 bases and J by 8 bases. The germline V gene has CDR1 MDHEN and CDR2 SYDVKM. In nucleotides, the CDR3 is TGTGCCAGCAGTCAGCCCGGGGGGACTAGCGGGAGGGCCGTAGATGAGCAGTTCTTC. Protein sequence: CASSQPGGTSGRAVDEQFF.

CDR3 residues: CASRKGDRVTDTQYF. The CDR3 DNA reads as TGTGCCAGCAGAAAGGGGGACAGGGTGACCGATACGCAGTATTTT. This chain joins TRBV9 and TRBJ2-3; the match to TRBD1 covers 9 bases. This CDR3 is built from 15 residues. Germline trimming cut 5 bases from V and 6 bases from J; bases unmatched to any gene: 10. Germline V lookup: CDR1 SGDLS, CDR2 YYNGEE.

The rearrangement joins TRBV7-3 to TRBJ1-2, with D unclear. V lost 0 bases and J 6 bases, leaving 14 bases between the germline ends. From germline, CDR1 is SGHTA and CDR2 FQGTGA. The CDR3 length is 15 residues. The CDR3 loop is CASSLTIGQVDGYTF. Here the CDR3 DNA reads TGTGCCAGCAGCTTAACGATCGGCCAGGTAGATGGCTACACCTTC.

This clone was seen once. CDR3 bases: TGTGCCAGTACCTCGACGACAGGTCGGGGAGATGGCTACACCTTC. This translates into CASTSTTGRGDGYTF. This rearrangement joins TRBV19 to TRBJ1-2; tentatively, D is TRBD1 (6 bases). Germline CDR1 and CDR2: LNHDA and SQIVND (reference sequence). This CDR3 contains 15 residues. V shed 7 bases and J shed 6 bases, with 21 bases lying between them.

V is TRBV28 and J is TRBJ2-1, with 7 bases lining up with TRBD2. This CDR3 is built from 15 residues. Germline V gene data show CDR1 as MDHEN and CDR2 as SYDVKM. Unmatched junction bases numbered 8, after V lost 2 bases and J lost 7 bases. CDR3 DNA sequence: TGTGCCAGCAGTTTACAGAAAGCGGGAAGTAATGAGCAGTTCTTC. Translated, it gives CASSLQKAGSNEQFF. The whole variable domain, remainder taken from reference TRBV28 and TRBJ2-1, is DVKVTQSSRYLVKRTGEKVFLECVQDMDHENMFWYRQDPGLGLRLIYFSYDVKMKEKGDIPEGYSVSREKKERFSLILESASTNQTSMYLCASSLQKAGSNEQFFGPGTRLTVL.